The sequence of this T cell receptor beta chain was determined in a study of T cell clones after liver transplantation. A few counts support this clone. V lost 7 bases, J lost 6 bases, and 6 bases stayed unmatched. The CDR3 is made up of 13 amino acids. Germline V lookup: CDR1 MDHEN, CDR2 SYDVKM. Produced via immunoSEQ multiplex PCR; TCRdb's table is partial and in-frame only. The sample includes around 76,000 clones, approximately 80% seen only once; the top ten take 0.65% to 0.85%. J is TRBJ1-5 and V is TRBV28, with TRBD1 matching 7 bases. This receptor was taken from a human patient who received a liver transplant. The T cells may partly be graft donor cells. The material was CD4+ T cells from blood, obtained 12 months after liver transplant. The CDR3 region has the DNA TGTGCCAGCATCACAGGGGTAAGTCAGCCCCAGCATTTT. Translation gives CASITGVSQPQHF.